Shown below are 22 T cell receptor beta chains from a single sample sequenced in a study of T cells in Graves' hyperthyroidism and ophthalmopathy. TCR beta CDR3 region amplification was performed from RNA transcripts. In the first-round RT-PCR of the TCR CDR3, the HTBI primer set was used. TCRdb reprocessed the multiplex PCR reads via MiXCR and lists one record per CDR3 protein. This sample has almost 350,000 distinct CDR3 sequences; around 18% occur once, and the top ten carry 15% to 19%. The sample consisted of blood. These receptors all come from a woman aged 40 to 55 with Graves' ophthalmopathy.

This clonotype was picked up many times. CDR3 in amino acids: CASSSGQPSEQYF. CDR3 nucleotides: TGTGCCAGCAGCTCCGGACAGCCCTCGGAGCAGTACTTC. The chain uses TRBV6-2 or TRBV6-3 and TRBJ2-7, with D maybe TRBD1 (6 bases). Germline CDR1 is MNHEY and CDR2 is SVGEGT. There are 13 residues in the CDR3. The V end was cut by 6 bases, the J end by 7 bases, with 16 bases between.

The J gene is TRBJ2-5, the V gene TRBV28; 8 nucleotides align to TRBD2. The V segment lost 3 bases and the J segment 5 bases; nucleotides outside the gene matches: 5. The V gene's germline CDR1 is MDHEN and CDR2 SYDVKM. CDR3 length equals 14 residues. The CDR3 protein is CASSFSGGMETQYF. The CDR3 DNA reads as TGTGCCAGCAGTTTTTCGGGAGGGATGGAGACCCAGTACTTC.

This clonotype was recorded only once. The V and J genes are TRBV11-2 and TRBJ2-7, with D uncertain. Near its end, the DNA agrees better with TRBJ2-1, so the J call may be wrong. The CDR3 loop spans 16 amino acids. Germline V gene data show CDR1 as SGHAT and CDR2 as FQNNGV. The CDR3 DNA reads TGTGCCAGCAGCTTAGTTCTACGGACGAGCTCCTACGAGCAGTTCTTC. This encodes CASSLVLRTSSYEQFF.

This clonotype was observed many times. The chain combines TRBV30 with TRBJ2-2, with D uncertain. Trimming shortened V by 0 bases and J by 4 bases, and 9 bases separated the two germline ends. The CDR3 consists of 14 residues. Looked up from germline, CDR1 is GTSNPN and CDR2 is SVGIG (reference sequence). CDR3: CAWSVGVGTGELFF. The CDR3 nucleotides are TGTGCCTGGAGTGTTGGGGTCGGCACCGGGGAGCTGTTTTTT.

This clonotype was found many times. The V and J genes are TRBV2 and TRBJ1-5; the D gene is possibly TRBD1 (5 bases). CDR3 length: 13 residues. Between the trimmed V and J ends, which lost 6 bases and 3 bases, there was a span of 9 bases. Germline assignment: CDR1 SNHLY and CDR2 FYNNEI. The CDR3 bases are TGTGCCAGCAGGTGGGGGGTCAATCAGCCCCAGCATTTT. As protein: CASRWGVNQPQHF. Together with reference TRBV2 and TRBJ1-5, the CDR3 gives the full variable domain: EPEVTQTPSHQVTQMGQEVILRCVPISNHLYFYWYRQILGQKVEFLVSFYNNEISEKSEIFDDQFSVERPDGSNFTLKIRSTKLEDSAMYFCASRWGVNQPQHFGDGTRLSIL.

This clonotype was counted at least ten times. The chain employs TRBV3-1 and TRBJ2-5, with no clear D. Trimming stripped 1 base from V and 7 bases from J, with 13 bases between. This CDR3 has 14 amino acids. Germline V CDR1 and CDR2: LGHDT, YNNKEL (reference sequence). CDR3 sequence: CASSQGGVVGTQYF. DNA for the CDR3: TGTGCCAGCAGCCAAGGGGGTGTCGTTGGGACCCAGTACTTC.

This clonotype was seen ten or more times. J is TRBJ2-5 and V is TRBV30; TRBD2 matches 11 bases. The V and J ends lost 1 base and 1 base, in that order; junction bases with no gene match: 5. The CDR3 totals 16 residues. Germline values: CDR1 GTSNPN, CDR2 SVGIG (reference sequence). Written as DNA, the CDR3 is TGTGCCTGGAGTGCCGGGACTAGCGGCCTCCAAGAGACCCAGTACTTC. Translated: CAWSAGTSGLQETQYF.

The CDR3 sequence: CASRRQGFGYGYTF. As DNA, the CDR3 is TGTGCCAGCAGGAGACAGGGATTCGGCTATGGCTACACCTTC. The J gene is TRBJ1-2, the V gene TRBV6-1, with 7 bases identical to TRBD1. V was clipped by 6 bases and J by 4 bases; unmatched bases: 8. Germline values: CDR1 MNHNS, CDR2 SASEGT. This CDR3 has 14 amino acids.

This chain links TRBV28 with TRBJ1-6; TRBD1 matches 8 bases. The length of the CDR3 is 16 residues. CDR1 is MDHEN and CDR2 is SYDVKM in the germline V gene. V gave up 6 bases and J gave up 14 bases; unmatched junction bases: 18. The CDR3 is CASSPGQDLAGKSLHF. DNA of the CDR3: TGTGCCAGCAGCCCGGGACAGGACTTAGCGGGAAAGTCCCTCCACTTT. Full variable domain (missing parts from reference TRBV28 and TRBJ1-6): DVKVTQSSRYLVKRTGEKVFLECVQDMDHENMFWYRQDPGLGLRLIYFSYDVKMKEKGDIPEGYSVSREKKERFSLILESASTNQTSMYLCASSPGQDLAGKSLHFGNGTRLTVT.

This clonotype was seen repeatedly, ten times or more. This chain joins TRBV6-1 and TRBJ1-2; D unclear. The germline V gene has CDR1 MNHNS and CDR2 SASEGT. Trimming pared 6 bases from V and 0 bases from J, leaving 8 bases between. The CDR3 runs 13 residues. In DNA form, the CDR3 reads TGTGCCAGCAGCCAGGAGTCTAACTATGGCTACACCTTC. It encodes CASSQESNYGYTF.

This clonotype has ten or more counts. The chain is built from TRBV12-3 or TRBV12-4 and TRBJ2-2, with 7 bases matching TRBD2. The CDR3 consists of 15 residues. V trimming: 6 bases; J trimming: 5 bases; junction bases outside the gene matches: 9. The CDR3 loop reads CASSPGLADTGELFF. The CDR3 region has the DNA TGTGCCAGCAGCCCCGGTCTAGCGGATACCGGGGAGCTGTTTTTT.

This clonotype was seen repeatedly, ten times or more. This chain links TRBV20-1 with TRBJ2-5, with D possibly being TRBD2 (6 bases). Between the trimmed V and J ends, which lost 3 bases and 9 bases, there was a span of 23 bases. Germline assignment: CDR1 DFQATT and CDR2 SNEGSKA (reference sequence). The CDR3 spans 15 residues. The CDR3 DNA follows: TGCAGTGCTAGCCTCGTTGGGGGACTGCCCGTGGCCCAGTACTTC. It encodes CSASLVGGLPVAQYF.

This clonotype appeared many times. CDR3 bases: TGTGCCATCAGTGGGGGACAGGTCGTGTTCTACGAGCAGTACTTC. Its protein product is CAISGGQVVFYEQYF. J is TRBJ2-7 and V is TRBV10-3; 8 bases match TRBD1. CDR1 and CDR2 from the germline V gene are ENHRY and SYGVKD. The V gene end was trimmed by 4 bases and the J gene end by 3 bases; junction bases not matched to a gene: 8. CDR3 length: 15 residues.

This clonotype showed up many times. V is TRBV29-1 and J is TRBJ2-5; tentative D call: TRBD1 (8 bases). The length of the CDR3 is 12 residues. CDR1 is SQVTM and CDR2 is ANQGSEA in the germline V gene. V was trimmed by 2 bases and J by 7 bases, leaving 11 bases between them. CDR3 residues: CSVENRGGTQYF. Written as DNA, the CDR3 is TGCAGCGTTGAAAACAGGGGGGGGACCCAGTACTTC.

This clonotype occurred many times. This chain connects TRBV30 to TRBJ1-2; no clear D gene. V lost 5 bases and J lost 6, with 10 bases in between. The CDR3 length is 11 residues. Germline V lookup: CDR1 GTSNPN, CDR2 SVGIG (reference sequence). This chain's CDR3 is CAWGRTDGYTF. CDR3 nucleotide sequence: TGTGCCTGGGGGAGGACCGATGGCTACACCTTC.

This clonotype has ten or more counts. The CDR3: CASQHLSFGRLVLGQPQHF. The CDR3 DNA follows: TGTGCCAGCCAACACCTCAGTTTTGGTCGCCTGGTTTTGGGTCAGCCCCAGCATTTT. The J gene is TRBJ1-5, the V gene TRBV28; D call uncertain. The germline gives CDR1 MDHEN, CDR2 SYDVKM. The CDR3 has 19 residues. V lost 8 bases, J lost 6 bases, and 32 bases lay in between.

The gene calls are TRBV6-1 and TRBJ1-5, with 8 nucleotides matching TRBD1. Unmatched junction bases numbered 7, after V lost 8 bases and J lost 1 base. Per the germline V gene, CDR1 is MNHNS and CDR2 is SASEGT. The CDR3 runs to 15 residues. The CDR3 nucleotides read TGTGCCAGCTCCCGGACAGGGCAGAGCAATCAGCCCCAGCATTTT. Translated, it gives CASSRTGQSNQPQHF.

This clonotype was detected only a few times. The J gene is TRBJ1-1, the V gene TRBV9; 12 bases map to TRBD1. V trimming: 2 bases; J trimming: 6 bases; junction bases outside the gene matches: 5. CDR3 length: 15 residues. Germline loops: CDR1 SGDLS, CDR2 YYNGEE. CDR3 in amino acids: CASSVGTGGPSEAFF. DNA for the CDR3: TGTGCCAGCAGCGTCGGGACAGGGGGCCCCTCTGAAGCTTTCTTT.

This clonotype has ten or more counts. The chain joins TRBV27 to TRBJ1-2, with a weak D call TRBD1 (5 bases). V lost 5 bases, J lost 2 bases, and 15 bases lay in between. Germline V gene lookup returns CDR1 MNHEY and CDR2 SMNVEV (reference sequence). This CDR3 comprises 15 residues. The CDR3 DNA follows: TGTGCCAGCAGTGCCCGCAGGGCCGAGAACTATGGCTACACCTTC. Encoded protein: CASSARRAENYGYTF.

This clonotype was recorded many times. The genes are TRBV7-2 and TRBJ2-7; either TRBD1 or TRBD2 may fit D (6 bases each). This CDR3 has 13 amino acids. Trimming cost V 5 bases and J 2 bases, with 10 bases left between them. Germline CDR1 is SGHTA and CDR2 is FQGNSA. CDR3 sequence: CASSGGRPYEQYF. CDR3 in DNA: TGTGCCAGCAGCGGGGGGCGTCCCTACGAGCAGTACTTC.

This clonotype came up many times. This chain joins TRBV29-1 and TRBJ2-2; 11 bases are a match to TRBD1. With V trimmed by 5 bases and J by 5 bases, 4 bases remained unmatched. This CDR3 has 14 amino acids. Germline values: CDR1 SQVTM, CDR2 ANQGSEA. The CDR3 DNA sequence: TGCAGCGTTACCGGGACAGGGGGTACCGGGGAGCTGTTTTTT. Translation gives CSVTGTGGTGELFF.

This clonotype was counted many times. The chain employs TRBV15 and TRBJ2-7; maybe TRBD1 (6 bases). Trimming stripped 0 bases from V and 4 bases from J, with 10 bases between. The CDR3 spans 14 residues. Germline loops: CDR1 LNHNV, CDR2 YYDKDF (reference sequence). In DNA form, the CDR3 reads TGTGCCACCAGCAGAGACTTGACAGGATACGAGCAGTACTTC. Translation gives CATSRDLTGYEQYF. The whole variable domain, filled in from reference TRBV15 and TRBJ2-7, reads DAMVIQNPRYQVTQFGKPVTLSCSQTLNHNVMYWYQQKSSQAPKLLFHYYDKDFNNEADTPDNFQSRRPNTSFCFLDIRSPGLGDTAMYLCATSRDLTGYEQYFGPGTRLTVT.